This T cell receptor beta chain was found in a study of glioma-infiltrating T cells after dendritic cell vaccination. In the study overall: Autologous tumor lysate-pulsed dendritic cell vaccination was given between the early 2000s and the early 2010s.

Stated time point: after dendritic cell vaccination, including at tumor progression/relapse. Only patients with spare fresh-frozen tumor and over two years of follow-up were included. All glioblastoma patients lacked an isocitrate dehydrogenase mutation. Germline loops: CDR1 SGHDT, CDR2 YYEEEE. CDR3 length: 15 amino acids. The ends lost 4 bases at V and 5 bases at J; junction bases unmatched: 9. Primers: 60 V beta forward and 13 J beta reverse. Generated by immunoSEQ multiplex PCR, the TCRdb table keeps only in-frame clones and is missing some. The sample shows 100,000 to 120,000 clones, 85% to 90% of them seen only once.

The receptor was isolated from a human donor with glioblastoma. J is TRBJ2-1 and V is TRBV5-6; 7 nucleotides align to TRBD1. Here the sequenced sample was blood, taken after dendritic cell vaccination. CDR3 in amino acids: CASSPLGTVNNEQFF. DNA for the CDR3: TGTGCCAGCAGCCCCCTGGGGACAGTGAACAATGAGCAGTTCTTC.